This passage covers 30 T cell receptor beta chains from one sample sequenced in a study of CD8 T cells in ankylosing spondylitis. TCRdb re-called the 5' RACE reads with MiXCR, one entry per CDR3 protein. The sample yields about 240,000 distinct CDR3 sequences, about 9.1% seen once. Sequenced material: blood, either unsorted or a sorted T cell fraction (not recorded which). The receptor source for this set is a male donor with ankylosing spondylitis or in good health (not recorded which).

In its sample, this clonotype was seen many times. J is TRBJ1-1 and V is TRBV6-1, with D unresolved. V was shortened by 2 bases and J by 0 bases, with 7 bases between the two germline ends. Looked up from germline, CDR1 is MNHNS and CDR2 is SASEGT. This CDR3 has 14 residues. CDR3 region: CASSELGMNTEAFF. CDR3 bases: TGTGCCAGCAGTGAACTAGGGATGAACACTGAAGCTTTCTTT.

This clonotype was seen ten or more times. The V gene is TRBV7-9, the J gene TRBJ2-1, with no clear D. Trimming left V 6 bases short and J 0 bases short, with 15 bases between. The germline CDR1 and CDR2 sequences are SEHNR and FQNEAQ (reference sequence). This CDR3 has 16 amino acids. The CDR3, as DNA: TGTGCCAGCAGTTCCTCAGGTGGTGCCTCCTACAATGAGCAGTTCTTC. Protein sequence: CASSSSGGASYNEQFF. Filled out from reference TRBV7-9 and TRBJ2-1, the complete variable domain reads DTGVSQNPRHKITKRGQNVTFRCDPISEHNRLYWYRQTLGQGPEFLTYFQNEAQLEKSRLLSDRFSAERPKGSFSTLEIQRTEQGDSAMYLCASSSSGGASYNEQFFGPGTRLTVL.

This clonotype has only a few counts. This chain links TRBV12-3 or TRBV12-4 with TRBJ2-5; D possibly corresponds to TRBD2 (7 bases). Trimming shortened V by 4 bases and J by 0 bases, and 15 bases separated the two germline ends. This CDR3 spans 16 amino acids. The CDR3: CASSSQGRGYQETQYF. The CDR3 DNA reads TGTGCCAGCAGTTCGCAGGGGCGGGGGTACCAAGAGACCCAGTACTTC.

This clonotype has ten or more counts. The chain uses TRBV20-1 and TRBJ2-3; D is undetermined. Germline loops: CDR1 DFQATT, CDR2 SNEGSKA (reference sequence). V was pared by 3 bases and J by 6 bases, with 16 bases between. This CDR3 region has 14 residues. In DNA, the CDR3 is TGCAGTGCTAGGACCAGCTTTTCTGTTGATACGCAGTATTTT. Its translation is CSARTSFSVDTQYF.

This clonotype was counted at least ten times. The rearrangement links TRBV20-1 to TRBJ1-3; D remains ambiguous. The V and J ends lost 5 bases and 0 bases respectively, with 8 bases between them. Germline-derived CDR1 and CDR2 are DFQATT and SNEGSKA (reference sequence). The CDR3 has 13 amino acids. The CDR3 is CSARLSSGNTIYF. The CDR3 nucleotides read TGCAGTGCTCGATTATCCTCTGGAAACACCATATATTTT.

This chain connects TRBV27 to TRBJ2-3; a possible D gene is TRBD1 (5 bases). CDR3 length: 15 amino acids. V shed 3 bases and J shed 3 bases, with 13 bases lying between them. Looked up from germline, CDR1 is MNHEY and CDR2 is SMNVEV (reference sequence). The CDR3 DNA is TGTGCCAGCAGTTTTGCAGGGTACCCGACAGATACGCAGTATTTT. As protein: CASSFAGYPTDTQYF.

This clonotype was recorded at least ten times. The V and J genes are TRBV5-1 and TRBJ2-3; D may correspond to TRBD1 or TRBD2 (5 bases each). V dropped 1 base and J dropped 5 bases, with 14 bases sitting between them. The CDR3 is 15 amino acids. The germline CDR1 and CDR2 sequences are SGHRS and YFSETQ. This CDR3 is CASSLIGGLGDTQYF. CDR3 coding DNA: TGCGCCAGCAGCTTGATTGGGGGTCTCGGAGATACGCAGTATTTT.

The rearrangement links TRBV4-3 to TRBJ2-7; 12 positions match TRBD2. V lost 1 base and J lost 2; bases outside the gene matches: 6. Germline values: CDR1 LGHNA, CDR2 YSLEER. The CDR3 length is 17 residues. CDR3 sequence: CASSQGVLAGGTYEQYF. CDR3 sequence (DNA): TGCGCCAGCAGCCAAGGAGTACTAGCGGGAGGTACCTACGAGCAGTACTTC.

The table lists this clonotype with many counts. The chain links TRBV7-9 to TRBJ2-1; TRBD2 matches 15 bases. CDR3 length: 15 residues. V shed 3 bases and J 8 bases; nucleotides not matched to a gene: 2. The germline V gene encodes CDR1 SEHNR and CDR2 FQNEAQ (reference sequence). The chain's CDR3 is CASSFRTSGRDEQFF. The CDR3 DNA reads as TGTGCCAGCAGCTTTAGGACTAGCGGGAGGGATGAGCAGTTCTTC. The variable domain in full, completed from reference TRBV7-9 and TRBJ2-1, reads DTGVSQNPRHKITKRGQNVTFRCDPISEHNRLYWYRQTLGQGPEFLTYFQNEAQLEKSRLLSDRFSAERPKGSFSTLEIQRTEQGDSAMYLCASSFRTSGRDEQFFGPGTRLTVL.

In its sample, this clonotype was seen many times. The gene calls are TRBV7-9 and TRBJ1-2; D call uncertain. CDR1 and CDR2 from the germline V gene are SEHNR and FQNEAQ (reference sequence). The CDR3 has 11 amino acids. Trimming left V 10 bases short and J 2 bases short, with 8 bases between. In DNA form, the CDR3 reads TGTGCCATCCCGGACAACTATGGCTACACCTTC. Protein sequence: CAIPDNYGYTF.

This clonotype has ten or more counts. For the CDR3, the DNA is TGTGCCAGCAGCTTACGGGCCCCGGGGCTGGATGAGCAGTTCTTC. It yields the protein CASSLRAPGLDEQFF. The V and J genes are TRBV7-2 and TRBJ2-1, with D tentatively TRBD1 or TRBD2 (5 bases each). This CDR3 comprises 15 residues. Trimming shortened V by 2 bases and J by 8 bases, and 16 bases separated the two germline ends. Germline V gene sequence: CDR1 SGHTA, CDR2 FQGNSA.

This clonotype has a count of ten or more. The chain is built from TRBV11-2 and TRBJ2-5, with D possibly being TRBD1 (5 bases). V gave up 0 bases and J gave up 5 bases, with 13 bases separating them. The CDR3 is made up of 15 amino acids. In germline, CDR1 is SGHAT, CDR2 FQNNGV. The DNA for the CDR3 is TGTGCCAGCAGCTTAGAGACAGTCGGGCCGGAGACCCAGTACTTC. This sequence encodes CASSLETVGPETQYF.

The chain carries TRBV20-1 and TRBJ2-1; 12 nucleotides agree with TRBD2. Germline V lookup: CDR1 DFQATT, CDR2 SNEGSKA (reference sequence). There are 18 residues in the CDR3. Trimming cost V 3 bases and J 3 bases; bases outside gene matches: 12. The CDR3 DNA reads TGCAGTGCTAGGTCCGGGACTAGCGGGTGGGGCCTCTACAATGAGCAGTTCTTC. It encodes CSARSGTSGWGLYNEQFF.

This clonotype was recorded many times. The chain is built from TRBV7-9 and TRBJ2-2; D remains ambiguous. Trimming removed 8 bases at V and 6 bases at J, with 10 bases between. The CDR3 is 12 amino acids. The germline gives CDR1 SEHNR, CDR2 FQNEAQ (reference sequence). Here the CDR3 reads CASGTKAGELFF. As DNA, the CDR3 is TGTGCCAGCGGAACCAAGGCCGGGGAGCTGTTTTTT.

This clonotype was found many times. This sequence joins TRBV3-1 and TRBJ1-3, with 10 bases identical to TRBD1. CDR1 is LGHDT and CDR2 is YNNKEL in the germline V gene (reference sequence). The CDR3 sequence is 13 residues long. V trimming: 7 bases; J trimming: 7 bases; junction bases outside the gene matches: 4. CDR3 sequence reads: CASTRDRGNTIYF. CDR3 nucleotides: TGTGCCAGCACCCGGGACAGGGGTAACACCATATATTTT.

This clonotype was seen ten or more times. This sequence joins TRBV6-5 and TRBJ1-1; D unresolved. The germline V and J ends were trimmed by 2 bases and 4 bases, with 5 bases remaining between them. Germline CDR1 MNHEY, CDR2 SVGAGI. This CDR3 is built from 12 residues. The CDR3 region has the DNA TGTGCCAGCAGTTACGGATCCACTGAAGCTTTCTTT. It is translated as CASSYGSTEAFF.

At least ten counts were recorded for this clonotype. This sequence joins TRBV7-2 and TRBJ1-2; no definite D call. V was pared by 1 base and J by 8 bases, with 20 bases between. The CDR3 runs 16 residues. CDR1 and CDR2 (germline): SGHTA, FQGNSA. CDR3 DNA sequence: TGTGCCAGCAGCTTAGGGGTTTCCGGGTCCTTGAGGGGCTACACCTTC. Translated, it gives CASSLGVSGSLRGYTF.

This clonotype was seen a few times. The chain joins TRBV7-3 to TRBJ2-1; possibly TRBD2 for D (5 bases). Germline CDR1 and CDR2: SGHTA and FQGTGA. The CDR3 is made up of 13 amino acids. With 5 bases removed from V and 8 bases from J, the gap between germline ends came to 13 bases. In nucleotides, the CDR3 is TGTGCCAGCAGCCGGGCTAGGGAGCATGAGCAGTTCTTC. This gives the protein CASSRAREHEQFF.

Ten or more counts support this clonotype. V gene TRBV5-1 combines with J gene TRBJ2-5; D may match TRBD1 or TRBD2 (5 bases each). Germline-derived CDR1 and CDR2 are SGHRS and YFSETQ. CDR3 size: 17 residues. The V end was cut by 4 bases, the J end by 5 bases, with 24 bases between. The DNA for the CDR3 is TGCGCCAGCAGCCCAACACGGGACGGGATGGATTGGGAGACCCAGTACTTC. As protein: CASSPTRDGMDWETQYF.

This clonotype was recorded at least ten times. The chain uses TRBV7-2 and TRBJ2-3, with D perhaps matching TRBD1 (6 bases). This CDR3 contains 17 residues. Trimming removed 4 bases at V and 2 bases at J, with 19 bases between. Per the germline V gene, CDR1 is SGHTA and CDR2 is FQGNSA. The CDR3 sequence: CASSSPYRALHTDTQYF. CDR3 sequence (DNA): TGTGCCAGCAGCTCCCCCTACAGGGCGTTACACACAGATACGCAGTATTTT.

Here the CDR3 DNA reads TGTGCCAGCATAACACCGGGACCGGGAAACACCATATATTTT. It is translated as CASITPGPGNTIYF. This chain joins TRBV6-1 and TRBJ1-3, with D possibly being TRBD1 (5 bases). Germline CDR1 is MNHNS and CDR2 is SASEGT. V was clipped by 7 bases and J by 4 bases, with 14 bases between them. This CDR3 comprises 14 residues.

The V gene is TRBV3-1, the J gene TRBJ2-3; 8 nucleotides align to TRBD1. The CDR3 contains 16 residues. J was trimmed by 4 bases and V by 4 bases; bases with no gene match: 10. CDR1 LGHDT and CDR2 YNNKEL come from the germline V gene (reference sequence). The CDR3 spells CASSPGGRGRSDTQYF. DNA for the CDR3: TGTGCCAGCAGCCCAGGGGGCAGGGGGCGGTCAGATACGCAGTATTTT.

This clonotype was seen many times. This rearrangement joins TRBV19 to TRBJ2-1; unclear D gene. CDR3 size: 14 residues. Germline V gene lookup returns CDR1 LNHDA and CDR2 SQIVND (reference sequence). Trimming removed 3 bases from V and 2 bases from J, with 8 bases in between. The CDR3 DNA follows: TGTGCCAGTAGTATTGGTCTCGCCTACAATGAGCAGTTCTTC. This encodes CASSIGLAYNEQFF.

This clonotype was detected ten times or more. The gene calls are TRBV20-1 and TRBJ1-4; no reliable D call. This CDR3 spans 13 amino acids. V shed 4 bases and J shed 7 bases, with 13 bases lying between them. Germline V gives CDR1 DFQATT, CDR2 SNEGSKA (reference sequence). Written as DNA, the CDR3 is TGCAGTGCTACCCCCCAGGCGGGTGAAAAACTGTTTTTT. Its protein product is CSATPQAGEKLFF.

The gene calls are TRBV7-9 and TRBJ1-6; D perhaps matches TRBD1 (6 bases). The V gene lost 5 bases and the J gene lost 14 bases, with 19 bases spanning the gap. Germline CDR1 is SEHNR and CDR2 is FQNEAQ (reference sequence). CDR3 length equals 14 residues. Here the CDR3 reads CASSDTGSQWTLHF. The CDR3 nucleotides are TGTGCCAGCAGCGATACAGGGTCCCAGTGGACCCTCCACTTT.

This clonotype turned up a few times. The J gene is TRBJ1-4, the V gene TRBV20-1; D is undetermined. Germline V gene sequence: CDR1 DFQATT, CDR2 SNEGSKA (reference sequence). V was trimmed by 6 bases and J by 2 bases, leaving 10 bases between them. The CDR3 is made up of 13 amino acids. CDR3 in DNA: TGCAGTGCAACTGGACGGACTAATGAAAAACTGTTTTTT. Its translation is CSATGRTNEKLFF.

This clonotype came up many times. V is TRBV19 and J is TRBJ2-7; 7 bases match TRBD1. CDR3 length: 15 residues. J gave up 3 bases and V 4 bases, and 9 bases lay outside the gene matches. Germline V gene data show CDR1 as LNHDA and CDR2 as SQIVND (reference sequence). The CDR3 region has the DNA TGTGCCAGTAGTAAAACCGGGACAGAGCGCTACGAGCAGTACTTC. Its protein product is CASSKTGTERYEQYF.

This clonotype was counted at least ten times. CDR3 DNA: TGTGCCAGCAGCTTATTCGGTCAGGGAGGGGCCAATGAGCAGTTCTTC. Translated, it gives CASSLFGQGGANEQFF. This sequence joins TRBV7-3 and TRBJ2-1; 7 nucleotides align to TRBD2. The length of the CDR3 is 16 residues. CDR1 SGHTA and CDR2 FQGTGA come from the germline V gene. The V gene end was trimmed by 2 bases and the J gene end by 6 bases; junction bases not matched to a gene: 10.

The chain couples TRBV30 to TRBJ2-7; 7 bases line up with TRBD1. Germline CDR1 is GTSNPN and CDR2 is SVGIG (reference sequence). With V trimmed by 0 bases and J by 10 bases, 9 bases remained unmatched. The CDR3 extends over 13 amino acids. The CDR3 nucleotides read TGTGCCTGGAGTGTACACAGGGGTCGCGATCAGTACTTC. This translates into CAWSVHRGRDQYF. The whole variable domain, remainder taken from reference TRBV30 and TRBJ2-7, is SQTIHQWPATLVQPVGSPLSLECTVEGTSNPNLYWYRQAAGRGLQLLFYSVGIGQISSEVPQNLSASRPQDRQFILSSKKLLLSDSGFYLCAWSVHRGRDQYFGPGTRLTVT.

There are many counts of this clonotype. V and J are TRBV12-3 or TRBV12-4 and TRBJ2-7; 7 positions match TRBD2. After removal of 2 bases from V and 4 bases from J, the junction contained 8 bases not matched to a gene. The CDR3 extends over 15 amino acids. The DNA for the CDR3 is TGTGCCAGCAGTTTACCAACGGGAGGAGTGTACGAGCAGTACTTC. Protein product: CASSLPTGGVYEQYF.